This T cell receptor (beta chain) was profiled in a study of CD8 T cells in Susac syndrome. In the study overall: Sequencing included Susac syndrome patients, more than five of them with active disease and roughly eight in remission.

Trimming shortened V by 5 bases and J by 1 base, and 9 bases separated the two germline ends. The germline CDR1 and CDR2 sequences are LNHDA and SQIVND (reference sequence). This CDR3 is built from 14 residues. After extraction with the RNeasy kit, about 0.5 to 1 ug of the RNA was reverse transcribed using random hexamers. One entry per CDR3 protein, called by TCRdb with MiXCR from the immunoSEQ multiplex PCR reads. The sample contains 130,000 or so distinct CDR3 sequences, nearly 96% of which appear only once. V usage is TRBV19 and J usage is TRBJ2-4; perhaps TRBD2 as D (5 bases). The sequencing input was CD4+ T cells from PBMCs. The TCR comes from a human donor with Susac syndrome. CDR3 in DNA: TGTGCCAGTAGTGGACGAGGGGCCAAAAACATTCAGTACTTC. Protein sequence: CASSGRGAKNIQYF.